This section outlines one T cell receptor beta chain sequence together with its context. Clones were sequenced by immunoSEQ multiplex PCR, and TCRdb holds only the in-frame ones, with some missing. The repertoire includes around 50,000 clones, 85% to 95% of them detected once, and less than 0.85% sits in the top ten. The data belong to a study of T cell changes during pregnancy in multiple sclerosis. The length of the CDR3 is 13 residues. The ends were cut back, 3 bases at V and 6 bases at J, with 10 bases in the middle. Germline loops: CDR1 LGHNA, CDR2 YSLEER. This receptor was obtained from a female donor with multiple sclerosis, enrolled in a pregnancy study. The J gene is TRBJ2-3, the V gene TRBV4-3, with D unclear. The sequencing here drew on CD4+ T cells from peripheral blood mononuclear cells, taken in the third trimester of pregnancy. CDR3 sequence: CASSHTNGDTQYF. CDR3 nucleotide sequence: TGCGCCAGCAGCCACACTAACGGCGATACGCAGTATTTT.